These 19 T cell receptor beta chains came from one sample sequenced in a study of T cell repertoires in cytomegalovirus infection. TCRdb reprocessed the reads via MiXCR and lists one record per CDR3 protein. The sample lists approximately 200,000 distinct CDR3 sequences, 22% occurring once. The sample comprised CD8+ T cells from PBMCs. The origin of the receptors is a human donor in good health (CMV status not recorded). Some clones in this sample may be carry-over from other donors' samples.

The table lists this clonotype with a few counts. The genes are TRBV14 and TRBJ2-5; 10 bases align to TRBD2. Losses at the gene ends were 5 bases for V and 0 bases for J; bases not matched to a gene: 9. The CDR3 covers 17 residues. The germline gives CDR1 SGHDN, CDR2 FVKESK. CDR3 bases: TGTGCCAGCAGCTCAGGGCGACTAGCGGGTCACCAAGAGACCCAGTACTTC. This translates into CASSSGRLAGHQETQYF.

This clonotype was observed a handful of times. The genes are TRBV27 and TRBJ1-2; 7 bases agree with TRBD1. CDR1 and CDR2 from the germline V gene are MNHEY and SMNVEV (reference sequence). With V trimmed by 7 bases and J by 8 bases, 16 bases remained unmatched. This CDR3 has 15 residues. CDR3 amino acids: CASKGGGNISGGYTF. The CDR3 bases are TGTGCCAGCAAAGGAGGGGGCAATATTTCGGGGGGCTACACCTTC.

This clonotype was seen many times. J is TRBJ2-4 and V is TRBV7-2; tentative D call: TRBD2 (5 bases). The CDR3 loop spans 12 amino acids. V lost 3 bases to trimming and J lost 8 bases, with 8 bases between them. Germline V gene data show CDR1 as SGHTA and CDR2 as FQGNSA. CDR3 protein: CASSLKGDIQYF. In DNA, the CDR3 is TGTGCCAGCAGCTTGAAGGGAGACATTCAGTACTTC.

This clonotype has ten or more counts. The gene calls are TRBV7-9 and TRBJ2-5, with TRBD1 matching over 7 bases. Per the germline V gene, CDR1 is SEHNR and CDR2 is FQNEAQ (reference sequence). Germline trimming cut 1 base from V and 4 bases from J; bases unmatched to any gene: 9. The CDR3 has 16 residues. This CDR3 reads CASSLVGTEKLETQYF. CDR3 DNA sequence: TGTGCCAGCAGCTTAGTTGGGACAGAGAAATTAGAGACCCAGTACTTC.

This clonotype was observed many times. The CDR3 coding sequence is TGTGCCAGCAGCTCGGGACAGGGTGGCAATCAGCCCCAGCATTTT. Encoded protein: CASSSGQGGNQPQHF. This chain joins TRBV7-9 and TRBJ1-5; TRBD1 aligns across 9 bases. This CDR3 is built from 15 residues. The trim removed 4 bases at V and 2 bases at J, leaving 3 bases unmatched. CDR1 is SEHNR, CDR2 FQNEAQ, per germline (reference sequence).

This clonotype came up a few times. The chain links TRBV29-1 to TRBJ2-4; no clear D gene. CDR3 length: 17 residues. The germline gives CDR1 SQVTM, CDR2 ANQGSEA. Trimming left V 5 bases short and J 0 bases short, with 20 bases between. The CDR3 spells CSVTGQHLELAKNIQYF. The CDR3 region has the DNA TGCAGCGTTACTGGGCAGCACCTTGAACTAGCCAAAAACATTCAGTACTTC.

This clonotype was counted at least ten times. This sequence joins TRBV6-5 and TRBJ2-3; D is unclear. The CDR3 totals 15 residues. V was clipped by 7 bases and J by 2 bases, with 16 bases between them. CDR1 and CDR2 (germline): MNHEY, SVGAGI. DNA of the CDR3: TGTGCCAGCATGGTGGGCGCGGTCGACACAGATACGCAGTATTTT. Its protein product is CASMVGAVDTDTQYF.

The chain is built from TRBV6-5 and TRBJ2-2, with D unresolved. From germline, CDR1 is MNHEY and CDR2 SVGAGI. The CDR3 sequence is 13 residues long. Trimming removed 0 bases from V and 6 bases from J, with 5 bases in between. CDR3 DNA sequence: TGTGCCAGCAGTTACTCTTTCCCCGGGGAGCTGTTTTTT. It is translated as CASSYSFPGELFF.

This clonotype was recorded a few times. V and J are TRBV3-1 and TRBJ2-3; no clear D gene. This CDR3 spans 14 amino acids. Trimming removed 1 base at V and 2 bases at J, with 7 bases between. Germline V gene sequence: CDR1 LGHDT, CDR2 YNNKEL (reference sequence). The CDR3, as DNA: TGTGCCAGCAGCCAAGGCACCTCCACAGATACGCAGTATTTT. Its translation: CASSQGTSTDTQYF.

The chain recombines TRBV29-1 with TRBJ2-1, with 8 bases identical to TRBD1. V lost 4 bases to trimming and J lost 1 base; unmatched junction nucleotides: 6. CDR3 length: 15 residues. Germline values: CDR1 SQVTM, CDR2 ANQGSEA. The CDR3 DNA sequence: TGCAGCGTTGGCGGGACAGGTCCGTCCTACAATGAGCAGTTCTTC. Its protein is CSVGGTGPSYNEQFF.

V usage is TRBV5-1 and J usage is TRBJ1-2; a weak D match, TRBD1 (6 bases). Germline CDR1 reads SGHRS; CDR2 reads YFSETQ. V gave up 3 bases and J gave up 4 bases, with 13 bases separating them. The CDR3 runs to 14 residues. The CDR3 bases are TGCGCCAGCAGCTGGAGGGACACCAGCTATGGCTACACCTTC. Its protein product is CASSWRDTSYGYTF. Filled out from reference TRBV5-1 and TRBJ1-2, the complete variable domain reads KAGVTQTPRYLIKTRGQQVTLSCSPISGHRSVSWYQQTPGQGLQFLFEYFSETQRNKGNFPGRFSGRQFSNSRSEMNVSTLELGDSALYLCASSWRDTSYGYTFGSGTRLTVV.

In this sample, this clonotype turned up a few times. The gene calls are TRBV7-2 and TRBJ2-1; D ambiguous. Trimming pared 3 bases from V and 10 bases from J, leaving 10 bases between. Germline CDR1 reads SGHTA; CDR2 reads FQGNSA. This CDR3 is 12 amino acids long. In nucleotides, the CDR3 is TGTGCCAGCAGCTTTGGGCGGCGGGAGCAGTTCTTC. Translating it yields CASSFGRREQFF. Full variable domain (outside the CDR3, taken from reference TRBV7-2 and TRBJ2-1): GAGVSQSPSNKVTEKGKDVELRCDPISGHTALYWYRQSLGQGLEFLIYFQGNSAPDKSGLPSDRFSAERTGGSVSTLTIQRTQQEDSAVYLCASSFGRREQFFGPGTRLTVL.

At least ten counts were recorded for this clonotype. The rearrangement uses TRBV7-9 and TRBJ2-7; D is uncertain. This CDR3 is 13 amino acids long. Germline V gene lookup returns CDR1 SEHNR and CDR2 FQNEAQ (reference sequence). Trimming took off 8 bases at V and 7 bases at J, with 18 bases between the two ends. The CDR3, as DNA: TGTGCCAGCTCAGAGGCGTTGTTGGGAGAGCAGTACTTC. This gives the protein CASSEALLGEQYF.

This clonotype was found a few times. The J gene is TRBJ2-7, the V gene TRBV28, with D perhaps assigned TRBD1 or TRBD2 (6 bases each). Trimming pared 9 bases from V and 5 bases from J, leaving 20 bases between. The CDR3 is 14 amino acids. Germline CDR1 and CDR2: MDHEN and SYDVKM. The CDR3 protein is CASSDSRGRNEQYF. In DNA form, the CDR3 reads TGTGCCAGTTCCGATAGTCGGGGGCGGAACGAGCAGTACTTC.

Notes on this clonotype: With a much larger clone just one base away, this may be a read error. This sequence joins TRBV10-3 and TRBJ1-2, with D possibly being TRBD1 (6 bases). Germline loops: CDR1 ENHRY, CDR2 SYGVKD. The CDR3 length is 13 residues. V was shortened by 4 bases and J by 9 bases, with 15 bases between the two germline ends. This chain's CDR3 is CAISGEGVDSYTF. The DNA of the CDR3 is TGTGCCATCAGTGGCGAGGGGGTGGATAGCTACACCTTC.

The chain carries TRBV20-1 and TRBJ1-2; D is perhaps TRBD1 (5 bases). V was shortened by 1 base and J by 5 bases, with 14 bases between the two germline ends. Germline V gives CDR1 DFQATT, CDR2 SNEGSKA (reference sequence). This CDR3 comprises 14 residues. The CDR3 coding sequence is TGCAGTGCTAGAGGGGACGGCGAGGGGTATGGCTACACCTTC. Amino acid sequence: CSARGDGEGYGYTF.

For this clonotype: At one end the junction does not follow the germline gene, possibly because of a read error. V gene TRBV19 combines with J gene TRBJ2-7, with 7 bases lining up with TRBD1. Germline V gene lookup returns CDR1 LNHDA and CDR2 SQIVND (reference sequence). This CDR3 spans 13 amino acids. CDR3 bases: TGTGCCAGTAGCCCGGGACAGTGGGTCTCGAAGCACTTC. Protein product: CASSPGQWVSKHF.

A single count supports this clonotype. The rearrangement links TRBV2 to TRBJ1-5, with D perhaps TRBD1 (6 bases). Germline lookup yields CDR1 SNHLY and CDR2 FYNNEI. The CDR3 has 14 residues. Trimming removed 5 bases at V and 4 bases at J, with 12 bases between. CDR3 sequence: CASSWDILNQPQHF. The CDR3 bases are TGTGCCAGCAGTTGGGACATCCTAAATCAGCCCCAGCATTTT.

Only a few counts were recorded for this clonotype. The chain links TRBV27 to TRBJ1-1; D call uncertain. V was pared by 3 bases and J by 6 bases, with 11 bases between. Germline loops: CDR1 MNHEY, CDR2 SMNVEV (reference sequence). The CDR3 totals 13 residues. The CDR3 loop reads CASSLAPTAEAFF. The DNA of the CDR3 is TGTGCCAGCAGTTTGGCCCCAACGGCTGAAGCTTTCTTT.